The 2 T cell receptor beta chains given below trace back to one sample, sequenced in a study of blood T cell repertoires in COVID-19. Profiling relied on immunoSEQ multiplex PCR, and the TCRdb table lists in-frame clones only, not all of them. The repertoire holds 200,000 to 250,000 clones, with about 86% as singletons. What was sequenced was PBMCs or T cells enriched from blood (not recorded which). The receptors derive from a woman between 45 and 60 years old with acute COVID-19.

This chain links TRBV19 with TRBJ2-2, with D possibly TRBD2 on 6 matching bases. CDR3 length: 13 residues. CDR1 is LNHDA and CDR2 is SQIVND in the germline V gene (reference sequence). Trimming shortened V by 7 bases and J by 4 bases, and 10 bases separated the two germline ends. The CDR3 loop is CASTFGGTGELFF. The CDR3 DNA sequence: TGTGCCAGTACTTTCGGGGGCACCGGGGAGCTGTTTTTT.

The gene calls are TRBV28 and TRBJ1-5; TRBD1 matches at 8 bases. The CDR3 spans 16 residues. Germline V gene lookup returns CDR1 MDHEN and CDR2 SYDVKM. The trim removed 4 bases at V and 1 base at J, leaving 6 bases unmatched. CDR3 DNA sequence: TGTGCCAGCAGTTCCAACGGACAGGGAAGCAATCAGCCCCAGCATTTT. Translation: CASSSNGQGSNQPQHF.